This T cell receptor beta chain came from a study of OX40 agonist ivuxolimab in advanced cancers. Study-level background: At 65% to 85% male, the cohort had a mean age of 60 years, ranging from about 23 to 79.

This clone has more than one count but fewer than ten. What it recognizes is unknown. Data came from immunoSEQ multiplex PCR; TCRdb stores just in-frame clones and leaves some out. This sample has 15,000 to 20,000 clones, with 80% to 90% found just once. Trimming at V came to 1 base and at J to 9 bases, leaving 15 bases not matched to a gene. The CDR3 extends over 19 amino acids. Germline V gene lookup returns CDR1 SGHNT and CDR2 YYREEE (reference sequence). Study outcomes and limitations: On average, CD8+ T cells showed a greater number of expanded clones than CD4+.

The sequences come from CD4+ or CD8+ T cells sorted from blood, collected in a trial of the OX40 agonist ivuxolimab. This TCR was recovered from an adult with an advanced solid tumor such as melanoma, head and neck, liver or kidney cancer. The rearrangement joins TRBV5-4 to TRBJ2-1; TRBD2 matches at 14 bases. The CDR3, as DNA: TGTGCCAGCAGCTTGCAGGCAGGGTGGACTAGCGGGAGGAGGGGTGAGCAGTTCTTC. This encodes CASSLQAGWTSGRRGEQFF.